This TCR beta chain is drawn from a study of cytomegalovirus exposure and HLA in healthy donors. The V and J ends lost 5 bases and 7 bases respectively, with 15 bases between them. The CDR3 consists of 13 residues. Germline CDR1 reads KGHSH; CDR2 reads LQKENI. Study-level results: By a later analysis, the bulk of CMV-associated TCR beta chains appeared HLA-restricted. Cytomegalovirus association was listed for approximately 160 TCR beta chains.

Primers for the PCR totalled 60 Vbeta and 13 Jbeta. This table comes from immunoSEQ multiplex PCR, and its TCRdb copy is limited to in-frame clones, with some not included. The sample yields under 35,000 clones, roughly 44% seen once. This clone occurred once. The antigen is undetermined. This sequence joins TRBV18 and TRBJ2-7, with D perhaps TRBD1 (6 bases). Sequenced sample: PBMCs. The source is a woman aged 50 to 60 in good health and CMV-seronegative. CDR3 nucleotide sequence: TGTGCCAGCTCAGCCGACAGGCTAGGGGAGCAGTACTTC. Translating it yields CASSADRLGEQYF.